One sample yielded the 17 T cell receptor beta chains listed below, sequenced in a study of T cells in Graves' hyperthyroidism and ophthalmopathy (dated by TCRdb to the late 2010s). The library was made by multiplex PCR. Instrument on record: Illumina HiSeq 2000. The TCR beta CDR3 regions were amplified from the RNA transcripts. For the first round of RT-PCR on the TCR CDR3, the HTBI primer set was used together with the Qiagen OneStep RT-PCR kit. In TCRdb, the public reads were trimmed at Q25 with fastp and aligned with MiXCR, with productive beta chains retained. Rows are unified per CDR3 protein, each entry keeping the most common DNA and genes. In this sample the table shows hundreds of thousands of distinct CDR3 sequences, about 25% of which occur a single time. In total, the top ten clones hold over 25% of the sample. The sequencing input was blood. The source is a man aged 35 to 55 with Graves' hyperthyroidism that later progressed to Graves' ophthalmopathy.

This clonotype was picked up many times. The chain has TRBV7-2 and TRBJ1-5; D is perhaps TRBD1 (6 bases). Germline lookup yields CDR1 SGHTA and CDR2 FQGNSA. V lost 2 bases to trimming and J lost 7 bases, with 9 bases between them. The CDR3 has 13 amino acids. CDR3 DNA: TGTGCCAGCAGCTTAACAGGGCGACAGCCCCAGCATTTT. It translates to CASSLTGRQPQHF.

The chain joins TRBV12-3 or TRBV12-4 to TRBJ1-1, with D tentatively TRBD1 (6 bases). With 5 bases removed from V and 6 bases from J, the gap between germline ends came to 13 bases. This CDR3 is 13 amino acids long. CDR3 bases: TGTGCCAGCAGTACCTTCAGGGGTGCTGAAGCTTTCTTT. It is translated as CASSTFRGAEAFF.

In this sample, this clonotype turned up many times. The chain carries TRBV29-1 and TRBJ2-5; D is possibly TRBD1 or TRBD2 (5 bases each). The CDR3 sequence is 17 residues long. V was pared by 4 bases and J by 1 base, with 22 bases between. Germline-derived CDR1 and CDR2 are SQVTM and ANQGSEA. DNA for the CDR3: TGCAGCGTTGTTGATTATGGGGGAGCGACCTCCCAAGAGACCCAGTACTTC. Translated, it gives CSVVDYGGATSQETQYF. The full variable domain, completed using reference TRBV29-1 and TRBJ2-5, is SAVISQKPSRDICQRGTSLTIQCQVDSQVTMMFWYRQQPGQSLTLIATANQGSEATYESGFVIDKFPISRPNLTFSTLTVSNMSPEDSSIYLCSVVDYGGATSQETQYFGPGTRLLVL.

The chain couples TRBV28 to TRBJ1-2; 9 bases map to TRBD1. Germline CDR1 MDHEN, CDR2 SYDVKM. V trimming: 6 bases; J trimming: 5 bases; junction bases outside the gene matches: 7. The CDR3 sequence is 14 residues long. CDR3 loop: CASREQGARYGYTF. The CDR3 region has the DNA TGTGCCAGCAGGGAACAGGGGGCGAGATATGGCTACACCTTC.

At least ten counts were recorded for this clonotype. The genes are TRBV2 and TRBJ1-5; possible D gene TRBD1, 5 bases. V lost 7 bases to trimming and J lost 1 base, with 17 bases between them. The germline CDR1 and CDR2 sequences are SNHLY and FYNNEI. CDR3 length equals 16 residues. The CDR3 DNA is TGTGCCAGCACCCCACAGGCCCTGGGGAGCAATCAGCCCCAGCATTTT. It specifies CASTPQALGSNQPQHF. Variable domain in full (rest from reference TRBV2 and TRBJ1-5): EPEVTQTPSHQVTQMGQEVILRCVPISNHLYFYWYRQILGQKVEFLVSFYNNEISEKSEIFDDQFSVERPDGSNFTLKIRSTKLEDSAMYFCASTPQALGSNQPQHFGDGTRLSIL.

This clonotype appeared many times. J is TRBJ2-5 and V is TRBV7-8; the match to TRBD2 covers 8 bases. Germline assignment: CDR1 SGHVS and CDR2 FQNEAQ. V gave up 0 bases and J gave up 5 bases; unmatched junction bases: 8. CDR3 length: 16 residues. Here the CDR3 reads CASSLAPGGPVETQYF. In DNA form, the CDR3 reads TGTGCCAGCAGCTTAGCTCCGGGAGGGCCTGTTGAGACCCAGTACTTC. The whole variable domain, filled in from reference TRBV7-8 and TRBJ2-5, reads GAGVSQSPRYKVAKRGQDVALRCDPISGHVSLFWYQQALGQGPEFLTYFQNEAQLDKSGLPSDRFFAERPEGSVSTLKIQRTQQEDSAVYLCASSLAPGGPVETQYFGPGTRLLVL.

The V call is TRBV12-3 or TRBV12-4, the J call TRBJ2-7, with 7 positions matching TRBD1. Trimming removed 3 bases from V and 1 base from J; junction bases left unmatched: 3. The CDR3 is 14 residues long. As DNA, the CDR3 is TGTGCCAGCAGTTTTACCAGGGGGTCCTACGAGCAGTACTTC. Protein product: CASSFTRGSYEQYF.

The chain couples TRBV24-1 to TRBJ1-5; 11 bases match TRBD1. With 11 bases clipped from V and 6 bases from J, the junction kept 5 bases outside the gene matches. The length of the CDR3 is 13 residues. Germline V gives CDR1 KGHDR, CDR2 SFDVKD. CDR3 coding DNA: TGTGCCATTGGACAGGGGGCTCTTCAGCCCCAGCATTTT. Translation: CAIGQGALQPQHF.

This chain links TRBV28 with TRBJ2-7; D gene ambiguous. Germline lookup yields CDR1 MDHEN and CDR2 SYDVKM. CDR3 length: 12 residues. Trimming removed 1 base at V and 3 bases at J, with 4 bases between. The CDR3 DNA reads TGTGCCAGCAGTTTATATGACTACGAGCAGTACTTC. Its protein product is CASSLYDYEQYF. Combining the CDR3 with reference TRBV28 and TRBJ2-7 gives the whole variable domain DVKVTQSSRYLVKRTGEKVFLECVQDMDHENMFWYRQDPGLGLRLIYFSYDVKMKEKGDIPEGYSVSREKKERFSLILESASTNQTSMYLCASSLYDYEQYFGPGTRLTVT.

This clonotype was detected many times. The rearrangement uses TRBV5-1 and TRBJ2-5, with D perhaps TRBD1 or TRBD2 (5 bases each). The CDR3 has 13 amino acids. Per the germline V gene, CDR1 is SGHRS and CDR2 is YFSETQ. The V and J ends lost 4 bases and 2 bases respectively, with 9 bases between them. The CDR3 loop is CASSGDEQETQYF. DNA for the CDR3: TGCGCCAGCAGCGGGGACGAGCAAGAGACCCAGTACTTC.

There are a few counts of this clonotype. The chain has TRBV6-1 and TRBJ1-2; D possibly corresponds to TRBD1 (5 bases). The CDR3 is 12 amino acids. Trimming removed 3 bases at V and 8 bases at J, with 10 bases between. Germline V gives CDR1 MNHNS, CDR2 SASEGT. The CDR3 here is CASSEQGRGYTF. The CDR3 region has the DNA TGTGCCAGCAGTGAGCAGGGACGAGGCTACACCTTC.

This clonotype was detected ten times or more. The chain's CDR3 is CASSYSGGIAKNIQYF. The CDR3 coding sequence is TGTGCCAGCAGTTACTCGGGGGGTATAGCCAAAAACATTCAGTACTTC. The chain carries TRBV6-5 and TRBJ2-4; D might be TRBD2 (6 bases). This CDR3 is built from 16 residues. Trimming took 0 bases from V and 0 from J, leaving 9 bases between them. Germline V gene sequence: CDR1 MNHEY, CDR2 SVGAGI.

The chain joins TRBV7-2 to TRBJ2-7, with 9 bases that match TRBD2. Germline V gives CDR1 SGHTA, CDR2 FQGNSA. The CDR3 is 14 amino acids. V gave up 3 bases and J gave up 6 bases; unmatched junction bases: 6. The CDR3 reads CASSFGLAIPEQYF. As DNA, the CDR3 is TGTGCCAGCAGCTTCGGACTAGCGATCCCCGAGCAGTACTTC.

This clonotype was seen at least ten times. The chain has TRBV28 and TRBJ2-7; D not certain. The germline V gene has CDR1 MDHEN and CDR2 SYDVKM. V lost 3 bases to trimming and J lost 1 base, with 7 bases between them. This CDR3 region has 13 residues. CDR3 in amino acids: CASSFFGSYEQYF. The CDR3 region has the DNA TGTGCCAGCAGTTTCTTCGGGTCCTACGAGCAGTACTTC.

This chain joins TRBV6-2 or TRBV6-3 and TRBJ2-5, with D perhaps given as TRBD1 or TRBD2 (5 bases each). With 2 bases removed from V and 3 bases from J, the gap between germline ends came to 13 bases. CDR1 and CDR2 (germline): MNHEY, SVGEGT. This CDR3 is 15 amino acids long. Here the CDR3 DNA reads TGTGCCAGCAGTTACCCCGGGACCCAAGAAGAGACCCAGTACTTC. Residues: CASSYPGTQEETQYF.

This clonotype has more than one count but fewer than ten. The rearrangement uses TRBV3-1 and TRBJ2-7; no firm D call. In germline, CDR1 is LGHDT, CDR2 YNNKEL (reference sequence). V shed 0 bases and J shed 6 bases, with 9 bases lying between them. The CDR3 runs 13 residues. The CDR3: CASSQDLAFEQYF. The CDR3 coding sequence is TGTGCCAGCAGCCAAGACCTCGCGTTCGAGCAGTACTTC.

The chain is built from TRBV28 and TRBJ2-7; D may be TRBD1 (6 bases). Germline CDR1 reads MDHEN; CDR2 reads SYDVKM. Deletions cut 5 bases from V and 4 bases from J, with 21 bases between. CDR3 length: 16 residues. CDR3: CASSHSRQERFYEQYF. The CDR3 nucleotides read TGTGCCAGCAGTCACTCTCGACAGGAACGGTTTTACGAGCAGTACTTC.